This TCR beta chain was recorded in a study of identical twins. The CDR3 length is 15 residues. Per the germline V gene, CDR1 is SGHVS and CDR2 is FQNEAQ. J lost 5 bases, V lost 3 bases, and 3 bases had no gene match. Findings of the study overall: Abundant beta clonotypes from cord blood had fewer insertions, unlike memory repertoires, which showed none.

About this clonotype: Antigen unknown.

TCRdb re-called the 5' RACE reads through MiXCR, storing one row per CDR3 protein. The repertoire holds 200,000 to 250,000 distinct CDR3 sequences, with 5% to 7% as singletons. A further study also used this sample, focusing on T cells expressing NK-cell markers. From that second work: Sorted CD3+CD56-NKG2C+, CD3+CD56+NKG2C+ and CD3+CD56+NKG2C- T cells supplied the TCR beta repertoires. Seropositivity for HCMV was found in seven of the eight sequenced donors, with one seronegative.

The J gene is TRBJ2-5, the V gene TRBV7-8; 13 bases are shared with TRBD2. This TCR was recovered from a woman aged 18 to 35 in good health. The sample comprised CD8+ T cells sorted from blood. CDR3 in amino acids: CASSFGTSGTETQYF. The CDR3 region has the DNA TGTGCCAGCAGCTTTGGGACTAGCGGGACTGAGACCCAGTACTTC.